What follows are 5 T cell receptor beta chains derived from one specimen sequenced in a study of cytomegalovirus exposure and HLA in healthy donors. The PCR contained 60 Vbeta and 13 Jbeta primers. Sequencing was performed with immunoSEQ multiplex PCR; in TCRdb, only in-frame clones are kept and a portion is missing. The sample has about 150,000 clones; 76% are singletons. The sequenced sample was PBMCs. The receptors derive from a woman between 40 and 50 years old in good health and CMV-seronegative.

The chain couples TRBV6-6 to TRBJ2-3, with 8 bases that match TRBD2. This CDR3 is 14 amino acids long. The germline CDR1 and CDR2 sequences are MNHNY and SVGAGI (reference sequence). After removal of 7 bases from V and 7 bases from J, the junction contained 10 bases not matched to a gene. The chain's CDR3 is CASIPGGDTYTQYF. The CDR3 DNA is TGTGCCAGCATCCCGGGGGGGGACACCTATACGCAGTATTTT.

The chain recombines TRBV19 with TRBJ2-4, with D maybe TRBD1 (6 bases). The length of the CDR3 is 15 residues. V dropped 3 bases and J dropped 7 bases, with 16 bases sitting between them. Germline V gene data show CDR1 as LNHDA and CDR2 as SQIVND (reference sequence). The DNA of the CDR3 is TGTGCCAGTAGTATCGTTCCAGGGGTGCAGAACATTCAGTACTTC. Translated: CASSIVPGVQNIQYF. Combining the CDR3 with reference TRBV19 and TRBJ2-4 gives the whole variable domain DGGITQSPKYLFRKEGQNVTLSCEQNLNHDAMYWYRQDPGQGLRLIYYSQIVNDFQKGDIAEGYSVSREKKESFPLTVTSAQKNPTAFYLCASSIVPGVQNIQYFGAGTRLSVL.

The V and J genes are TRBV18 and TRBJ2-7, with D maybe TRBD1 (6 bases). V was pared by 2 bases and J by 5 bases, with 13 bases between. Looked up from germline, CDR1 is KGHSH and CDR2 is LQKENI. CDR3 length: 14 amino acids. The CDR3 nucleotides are TGTGCCAGCTCACCAACGGACAGTAATAACGAGCAGTACTTC. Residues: CASSPTDSNNEQYF. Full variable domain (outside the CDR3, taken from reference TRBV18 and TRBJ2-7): NAGVMQNPRHLVRRRGQEARLRCSPMKGHSHVYWYRQLPEEGLKFMVYLQKENIIDESGMPKERFSAEFPKEGPSILRIQQVVRGDSAAYFCASSPTDSNNEQYFGPGTRLTVT.

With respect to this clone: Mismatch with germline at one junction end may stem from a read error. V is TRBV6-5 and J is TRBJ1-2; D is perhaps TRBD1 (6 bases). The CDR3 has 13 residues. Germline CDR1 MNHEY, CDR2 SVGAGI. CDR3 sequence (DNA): TGTGCCGGCAGGGCTACAGGGACCTATGGCTACACCTTC. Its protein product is CAGRATGTYGYTF.

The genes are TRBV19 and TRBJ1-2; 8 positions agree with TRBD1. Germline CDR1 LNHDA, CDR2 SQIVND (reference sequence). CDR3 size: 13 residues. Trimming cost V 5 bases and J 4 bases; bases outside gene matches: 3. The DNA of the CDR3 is TGTGCCAGTAGTCCGACAGGGGCCTATGGCTACACCTTC. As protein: CASSPTGAYGYTF.